This entry describes one T cell receptor (beta chain). The clone's antigen remains unknown. No base quality information exists; no much larger clone differs at one position. From the germline V gene, CDR1 is SGHRS and CDR2 is YFSETQ. From cysteine to phenylalanine, the CDR3 is 12 amino acids long. Of all the DNA, just the CDR3 is kept, 36 bases in frame from base 1. These data originate in a study of cytomegalovirus exposure and HLA in healthy donors (dated by TCRdb to the late 2010s). Broadly, across the study: According to an earlier analysis of several hundred of the donors, some 170 million T cells yielded 90 million to 140 million unique TCR beta sequences and less than 300 Gb of sequence data. About 5 DR-DQ haplotypes were handled as single units for association and clustering, since linkage in the cohort was strong. The number of typed donors differed by locus: about 620-630 for A, B, C, DRB1 and DQB1; 500 to 550 for DQA1; 606 for DPA1; and roughly 470 for DPB1. A later analysis re-analyzed previously published TCR beta repertoires from about 600 donors and added high-resolution HLA genotyping to study TCR occurrence patterns. All discovery cohort repertoires had been generated on a single sequencing platform. Donor age, sex, ethnicity and CMV serostatus were compiled together with the repertoire data. Of the roughly 400 genotyped donors, about 80% fell in the genetic ancestry cluster associated with self-reported Caucasian donors. Rather than drawing on any new phenotypic data, the later analysis identified candidate immune exposures from TCR beta sequences and the way those sequences occurred across donors. The T cell repertoires of around 730 subjects were profiled by immunosequencing and related to cytomegalovirus serostatus. HLA typing covered class I and class II loci at four-digit resolution. In addition to the first cohort of roughly 670 subjects, a separate validation cohort of 130 or so different subjects was used. Among about 410 genotyped donors of the cohort, an average of around 250,000 unique TCR beta nucleotide sequences was sequenced per donor, of which about 19% were non-productive. A later genetic analysis took genome-wide SNP genotypes for 398 of the 666 donors and used that subset as a discovery cohort. In an earlier analysis of roughly 580 of the donors, high-throughput TCR beta sequencing was used to judge whether each TCR beta V gene segment behaved as functional or pseudogenic. Roughly 300 gigabases of sequencing data and 70 million to 100 million unique TCR sequences were included in an early release covering 550 to 650 HLA-typed donors. The aim of the study was to test whether cataloging public T cell receptors could identify signatures of past pathogen exposure. To predict cytomegalovirus infection status, the study brought together high-throughput TCR immunosequencing, statistical association of individual TCRs with disease status, and machine learning. Here is what the overall study found, with its caveats: In a later genetic analysis, a missense DCLRE1C variant was associated with V-gene and J-gene trimming of TCR beta chains, and the association was replicated in an independent cohort. A cluster of highly shared sequence variants was judged likely to represent a technical artifact of the sequencing pipeline. In vitro tests confirmed that a few of the cytomegalovirus-associated TCR beta chains recognize cytomegalovirus antigens. Linkage disequilibrium might explain the correlated functional status among segregating V segments, but an unknown experimental factor could not be ruled out. A further reported finding was that TCR beta sequences accurately predicted the HLA-A and HLA-B alleles for most subjects in the first cohort. HLA typing was unavailable for some donors at each locus, so association tests used only the typed subset. The earlier analysis of nearly 600 of the donors excluded fewer than 20 rarely observed V segments, including chromosome 9 orphons, because counts were too low. In a later analysis, TCR association rates were found to vary across HLA loci, with the most associated TCRs seen for DRB1 alleles and the fewest for HLA-C alleles. Some IMGT-functional V segments, including TRBV6-2 and TRBV6-3, could not be told apart with the 87-base-pair reads, so those segments were excluded. Presence/absence analyses assumed roughly uniform sequencing depth across donors, an assumption that may not hold. Strong co-occurrence of HLA alleles, especially DR and DQ, made assigning TCR associations to individual alleles difficult. According to a later analysis, parvovirus B19, influenza, CMV and Epstein-Barr virus appeared linked to several top co-occurrence clusters. In both the original and validation cohorts, the classifier was reported to diagnose cytomegalovirus status with high specificity and sensitivity. An earlier analysis of approximately 600 of the donors showed that most TCR beta V segments appeared in productive rearrangements either about 87% or about 30% of the time, which broadly matched IMGT annotations. Specific HLA alleles were associated with more than 15,000 TCR beta sequences at a false discovery rate of 0.05 in a later analysis. Most TCR sequences were seen in very few donors, while some public TCRs were found in many individuals. The authors suggested that the approach could potentially be generalized to other disease states and immunological phenotypes. The only immune exposure information available for the cohort was CMV serostatus. In this cohort, only TCR beta chains were sequenced, and detectable features were limited by the absence of alpha or paired-chain data. In the study, roughly 160 TCR beta chains were listed as associated with cytomegalovirus. Most CMV-associated TCR beta chains appeared to be HLA-restricted in a later analysis, and the HLA associations seemed to be driven largely by CMV exposure. In a later analysis, HLA-associated TCR beta chains showed more clonal expansion and lower generation probabilities than non-associated chains that were equally common. In a later genetic analysis, fewer N-insertions in productive TCRs were reported among donors in an Asian-associated ancestry cluster than the 666-donor mean.

The cohort consisted of 650 to 850 healthy bone marrow donors. All cohort members were sampled while nominally healthy, although unrecorded immune exposures were likely present. The donor tested CMV seropositive and was one of the 289 seropositive cohort members. Every donor gave a peripheral blood sample, and the peripheral blood mononuclear cells from that sample were used for TCR beta sequencing. Genomic DNA was extracted from the blood cell samples with the Qiagen DNeasy Blood Extraction Kit. The library was produced with the immunoSEQ multiplex PCR assay. For the multiplex PCR, a mixture combining 60 forward primers for TCR Vbeta segments and 13 reverse primers for TCR Jbeta segments was used. The CDR3 region of rearranged TCR beta genes was amplified from genomic DNA with a multiplex PCR assay. The amplified TCR beta libraries were sequenced on the Illumina HiSeq System as 87-base-pair reads. On the study's bioinformatics: Across the roughly 600 repertoires, a later analysis counted tens of millions of unique TCR beta chains, approximately 12 million of which were shared by at least two donors. To remove PCR and sequencing errors, raw reads were error-corrected and collapsed into unique sequences using a nearest-neighbor algorithm that merged closely related sequences. Alignment of CDR3 sequences to IMGT reference sequences was used to assign V, D and J gene segments. Each retained sequence needed at least a six-nucleotide match to both a V gene segment and a J gene segment. A rearrangement was called productive if the CDR3 had no stop codons and remained in frame with V and J, and every other rearrangement was called non-productive. CDR3 was defined according to IMGT convention as the region running from the second conserved V-encoded cysteine to the conserved J-encoded phenylalanine. In an earlier analysis of approximately 590 of the donors, sequences lacking an unambiguous match to a single V gene segment were excluded. In an earlier analysis of 450 to 700 of the donors, V segments were called functional above 56.7% productive rearrangements and were called segregating when the between-donor standard deviation exceeded 5%. A statistical classification framework was built for diagnosing cytomegalovirus status from the catalog of TCR beta chain sequences. V and J gene assignment, in a later analysis, came from comparing TCR nucleotide sequences with IMGT/GENE-DB human TR gene sequences. The TCRdist pipeline was used in a later analysis to assign CDR3 sequences and most-parsimonious VDJ recombination scenarios. In a later analysis, each TCR beta chain was defined by its CDR3 amino acid sequence together with its V-gene family, and reads lacking a unique V-gene family were excluded. To address suspected cross-contamination and a sequencing artifact, a later analysis removed around 590 highly shared, low-generation-probability nucleotide sequences. For each public chain, a later analysis derived a clonal expansion index from normalized ranks of inferred template counts within each repertoire. In a later analysis, generation probabilities were computed using a VDJ recombination model fitted to out-of-frame rearrangements, and the results were checked against IGoR. Hypergeometric tests were used in a later analysis to score TCR-TCR, TCR-HLA and TCR-CMV co-occurrence, with a repertoire-size bias correction applied to the TCR pairs. A later analysis estimated false discovery rates by permuting HLA or CMV assignments 20 times. In a later analysis, co-occurring TCRs were grouped using DBSCAN, with TCRdist sequence similarity added in when clustering inside HLA-allele-positive subsets. For co-occurrence clustering, repertoires with fewer than 30,000 or more than 120,000 public chains were excluded, along with four or five repertoires with anomalous nucleotide sharing. TCRdb retrieved this table from immuneACCESS and kept in-frame rearrangements only. Not all clones are present; in checked studies, unresolved V genes account for under half, and no reason is known for the remainder. The V and J calls and clone size come from that table; D and trimming were worked out from the DNA. Recorded for this sample are around 250,000 clones; about 80% of them occurred a single time. The top ten hold roughly 7.4% of the sample.

The sample comprised PBMCs. The sequence was collected from a woman between 55 and 75 years old in good health and CMV-seropositive. The chain is encoded by TRBV5-1 joined to TRBJ2-5, with 7 central nucleotides matching TRBD1. Near its end, the DNA agrees better with TRBJ2-7, so the J call may be wrong. The nucleotide sequence is given as TGCGCCAGCAGCTTACAGGGGTACGAGCAGTACTTC. Protein translation: CASSLQGYEQYF.